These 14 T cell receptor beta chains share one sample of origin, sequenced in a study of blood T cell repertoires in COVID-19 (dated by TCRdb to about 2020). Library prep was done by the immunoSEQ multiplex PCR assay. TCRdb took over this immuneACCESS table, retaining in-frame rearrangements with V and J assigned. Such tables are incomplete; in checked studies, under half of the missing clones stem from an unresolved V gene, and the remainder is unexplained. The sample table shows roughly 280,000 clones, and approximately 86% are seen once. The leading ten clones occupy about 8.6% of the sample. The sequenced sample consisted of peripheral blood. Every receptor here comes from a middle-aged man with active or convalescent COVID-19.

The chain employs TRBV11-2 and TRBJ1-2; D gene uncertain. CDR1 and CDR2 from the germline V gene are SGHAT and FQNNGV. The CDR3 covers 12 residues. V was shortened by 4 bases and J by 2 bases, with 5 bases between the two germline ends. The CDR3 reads CASSSENYGYTF. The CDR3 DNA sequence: TGTGCCAGCAGCTCCGAGAACTATGGCTACACCTTC.

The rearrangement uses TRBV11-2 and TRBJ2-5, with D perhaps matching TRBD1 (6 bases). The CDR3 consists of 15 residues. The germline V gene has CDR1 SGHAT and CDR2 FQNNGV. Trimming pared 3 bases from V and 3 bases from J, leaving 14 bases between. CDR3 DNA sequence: TGTGCCAGCAGCTTTAGGACAGACAGGAAAGAGACCCAGTACTTC. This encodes CASSFRTDRKETQYF.

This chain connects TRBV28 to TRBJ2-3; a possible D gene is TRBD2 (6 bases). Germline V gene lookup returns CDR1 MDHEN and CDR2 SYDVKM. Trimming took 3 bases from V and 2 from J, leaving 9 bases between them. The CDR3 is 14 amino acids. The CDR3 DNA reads TGTGCCAGCAGTTTGACGGGGGTCACAGATACGCAGTATTTT. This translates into CASSLTGVTDTQYF.

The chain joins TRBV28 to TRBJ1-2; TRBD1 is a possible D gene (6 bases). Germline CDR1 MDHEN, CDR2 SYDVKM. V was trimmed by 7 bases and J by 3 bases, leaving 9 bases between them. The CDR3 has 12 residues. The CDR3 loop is CASTRGHYGYTF. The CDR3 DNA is TGTGCCAGCACCAGGGGACACTATGGCTACACCTTC.

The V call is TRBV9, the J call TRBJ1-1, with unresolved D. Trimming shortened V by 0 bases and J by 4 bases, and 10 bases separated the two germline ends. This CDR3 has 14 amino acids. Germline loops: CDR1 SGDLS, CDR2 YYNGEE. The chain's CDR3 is CASSVGGETTEAFF. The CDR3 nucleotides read TGTGCCAGCAGCGTAGGTGGGGAGACCACTGAAGCTTTCTTT.

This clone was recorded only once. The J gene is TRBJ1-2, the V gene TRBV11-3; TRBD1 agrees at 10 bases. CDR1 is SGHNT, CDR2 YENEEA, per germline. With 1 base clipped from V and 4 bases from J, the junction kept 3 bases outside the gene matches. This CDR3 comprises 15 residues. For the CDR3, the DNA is TGTGCCAGCAGCTTAGGGGGACAGGGGAGCTATGGCTACACCTTC. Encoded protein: CASSLGGQGSYGYTF.

The CDR3 nucleotides read TGTGCCAGCAGTGAAGCTAAGATGGGGGGCTATGGCTACACCTTC. Protein: CASSEAKMGGYGYTF. V usage is TRBV6-1 and J usage is TRBJ1-2; possibly TRBD1 for D (5 bases). Per the germline V gene, CDR1 is MNHNS and CDR2 is SASEGT. CDR3 length: 15 amino acids. V was trimmed by 0 bases and J by 4 bases, leaving 12 bases between them.

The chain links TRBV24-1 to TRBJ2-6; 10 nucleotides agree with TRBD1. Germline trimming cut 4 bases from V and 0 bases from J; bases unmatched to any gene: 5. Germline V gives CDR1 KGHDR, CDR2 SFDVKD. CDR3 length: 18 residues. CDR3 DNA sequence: TGTGCCACCAGTGAAGGGGGACAGGGGAGCTCTGGGGCCAACGTCCTGACTTTC. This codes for CATSEGGQGSSGANVLTF.

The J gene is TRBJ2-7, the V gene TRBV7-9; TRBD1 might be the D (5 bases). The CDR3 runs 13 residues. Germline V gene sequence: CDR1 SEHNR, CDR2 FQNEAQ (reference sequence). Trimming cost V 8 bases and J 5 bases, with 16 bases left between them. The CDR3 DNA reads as TGTGCCAGCGGCGATTTACAGGCCCACGAGCAGTACTTC. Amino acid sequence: CASGDLQAHEQYF. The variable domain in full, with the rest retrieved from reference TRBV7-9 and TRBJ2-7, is DTGVSQNPRHKITKRGQNVTFRCDPISEHNRLYWYRQTLGQGPEFLTYFQNEAQLEKSRLLSDRFSAERPKGSFSTLEIQRTEQGDSAMYLCASGDLQAHEQYFGPGTRLTVT.

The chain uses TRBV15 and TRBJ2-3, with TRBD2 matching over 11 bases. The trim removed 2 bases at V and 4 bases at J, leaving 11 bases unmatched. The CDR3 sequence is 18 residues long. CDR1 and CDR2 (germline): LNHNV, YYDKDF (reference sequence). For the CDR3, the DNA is TGTGCCACCAGCAGACCTATCGCTAGCGGGGGGTCCTCAGATACGCAGTATTTT. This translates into CATSRPIASGGSSDTQYF.

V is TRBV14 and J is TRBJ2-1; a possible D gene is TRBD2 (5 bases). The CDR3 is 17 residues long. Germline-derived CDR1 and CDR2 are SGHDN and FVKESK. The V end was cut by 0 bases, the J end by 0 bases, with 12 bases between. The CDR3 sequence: CASSQEGRTFSYNEQFF. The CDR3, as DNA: TGTGCCAGCAGCCAAGAAGGAAGGACTTTCTCCTACAATGAGCAGTTCTTC. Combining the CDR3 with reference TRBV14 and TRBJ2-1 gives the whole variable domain EAGVTQFPSHSVIEKGQTVTLRCDPISGHDNLYWYRRVMGKEIKFLLHFVKESKQDESGMPNNRFLAERTGGTYSTLKVQPAELEDSGVYFCASSQEGRTFSYNEQFFGPGTRLTVL.

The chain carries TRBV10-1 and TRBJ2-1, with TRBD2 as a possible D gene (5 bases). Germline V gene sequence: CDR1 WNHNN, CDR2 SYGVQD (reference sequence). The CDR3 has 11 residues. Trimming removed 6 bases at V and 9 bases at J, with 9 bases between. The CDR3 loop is CASSRDSEQFF. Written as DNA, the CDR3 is TGCGCCAGCAGCCGGGATAGTGAGCAGTTCTTC.

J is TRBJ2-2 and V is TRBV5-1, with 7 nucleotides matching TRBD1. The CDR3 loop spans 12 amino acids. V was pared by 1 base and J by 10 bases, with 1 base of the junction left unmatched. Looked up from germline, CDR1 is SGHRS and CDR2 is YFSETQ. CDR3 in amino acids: CASSLTGVELFF. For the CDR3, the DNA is TGCGCCAGCAGCTTGACAGGGGTGGAGCTGTTTTTT.

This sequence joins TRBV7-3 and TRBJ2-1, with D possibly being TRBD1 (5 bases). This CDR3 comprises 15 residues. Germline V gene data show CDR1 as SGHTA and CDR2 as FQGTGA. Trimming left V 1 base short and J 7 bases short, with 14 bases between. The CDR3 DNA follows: TGTGCCAGCAGCTTAATGGGGCCCCTGAGTAATGAGCAGTTCTTC. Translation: CASSLMGPLSNEQFF.